This T cell receptor beta chain is drawn from a study of Ad26.COV2.S vaccination and SARS-CoV-2 variants. Overall study context: In the study, Ad26.COV2.S was injected intramuscularly once, or twice 56 days apart.

TCRdb's table, derived via immunoSEQ multiplex PCR, lists solely in-frame clones and lacks some. Of some 400,000 clones in the sample, about 89% were seen once. Germline CDR1 and CDR2: WNHNN and SYGVQD (reference sequence). This CDR3 region has 16 residues. The V gene lost 7 bases and the J gene lost 5 bases, with 23 bases spanning the gap. Treatment: roughly 19 received Ad26.COV2.S at low or high dose, single or two shots; roughly 5 received placebo; per-sample allocation not given. The samples were gathered on day 63 after the first injection of vaccine or placebo. The V and J genes are TRBV10-1 and TRBJ1-2; a possible D gene is TRBD1 (6 bases). The receptor was isolated from a person aged 18-65 years who received the Ad26.COV2.S COVID-19 vaccine or a placebo. Material: peripheral blood, obtained in a trial of Ad26.COV2.S vaccine versus placebo. CDR3 loop: CASIHGQTPRSYGYTF. CDR3 in DNA: TGCGCCAGCATCCACGGACAGACTCCCCGCTCATATGGCTACACCTTC.